Here is one T cell receptor (beta chain) with its context. This specimen comes from a study of blood T cell repertoires in COVID-19. Looking at the study overall: Donors in the United States, Italy and Spain gave samples during acute or convalescent COVID-19. From T cells, B-cell-depleted T cells, or PBMCs came the material, which was cDNA or gDNA.

Per germline, CDR1 SGHRS and CDR2 YFSETQ. The CDR3 length is 15 residues. V lost 4 bases to trimming and J lost 1 base, with 14 bases between them. Per the study methods: Estimated nucleated cell counts came from reference gene primer amplification. TCRdb's table, derived via immunoSEQ multiplex PCR, lists solely in-frame clones and lacks some. The V and J calls and the clone size are those of that table, but D and trimming were determined from the DNA. Of hundreds of thousands of clones in the sample, roughly nine tenths were seen once. Participants, about 18 to 90 years old, spanned approximately 26 US areas.

V gene TRBV5-1 combines with J gene TRBJ1-1, with D possibly being TRBD1 (6 bases). Sequencing was carried out using PBMCs or T cells enriched from blood (not recorded which). The sequence was obtained from a woman between 55 and 75 years old who had recovered from COVID-19. The DNA for the CDR3 is TGCGCCAGCAGCCTCTCGGGACAATGGAACACTGAAGCTTTCTTT. It translates to CASSLSGQWNTEAFF.